The clone carrying this T cell receptor beta chain was detected a few times. The CDR3 length is 14 residues. In germline, CDR1 is SGHAT, CDR2 FQNNGV. Trimming left V 4 bases short and J 0 bases short, with 9 bases between. This sample is drawn from a study of early T cells in non-severe SARS-CoV-2 infection. MiXCR, applied by TCRdb to the 5' RACE reads, yields one record per CDR3 protein. Seen here are approximately 43,000 distinct CDR3 sequences, about 7% observed once, and the top ten hold roughly 4.7%. The clonotype originates from an adult who was a healthcare worker with PCR-confirmed SARS-CoV-2 infection or an uninfected control (not recorded which). The V call is TRBV11-2, the J call TRBJ1-1; D is undetermined. Input material: whole blood. For the CDR3, the DNA is TGTGCCAGCAGCTCCATACTCATGAACACTGAAGCTTTCTTT. Translated, it gives CASSSILMNTEAFF.